Shown below are 30 T cell receptor beta chains from a single sample sequenced in a study of blood T cell repertoires in COVID-19. TCRdb's copy holds only in-frame clones and misses some; the assay was immunoSEQ multiplex PCR. The table shows roughly 30,000 clones, with roughly 87% occurring only once. The sample consisted of peripheral blood. Receptors originate from a human donor with acute or convalescent COVID-19. The donor label of this sample is uncertain.

The chain carries TRBV11-2 and TRBJ2-1; 8 nucleotides align to TRBD1. The V gene's germline CDR1 is SGHAT and CDR2 FQNNGV. There are 15 residues in the CDR3. With V trimmed by 5 bases and J by 6 bases, 9 bases remained unmatched. The CDR3 DNA follows: TGTGCCAGCAGCGTAACAGGGGGGCTTGTCAATGAGCAGTTCTTC. This sequence encodes CASSVTGGLVNEQFF.

This chain links TRBV2 with TRBJ1-4, with no clear D. In germline, CDR1 is SNHLY, CDR2 FYNNEI. V gave up 4 bases and J gave up 4 bases, with 13 bases separating them. The CDR3 runs to 15 residues. The chain's CDR3 is CASSVNTLNNEKLFF. The CDR3 DNA follows: TGTGCCAGCAGTGTTAACACCCTGAATAATGAAAAACTGTTTTTT.

The chain joins TRBV6-5 to TRBJ1-4, with 8 bases lining up with TRBD1. Germline V gene sequence: CDR1 MNHEY, CDR2 SVGAGI. The CDR3 runs to 16 residues. The V and J ends lost 2 bases and 10 bases, in that order; junction bases with no gene match: 12. This CDR3 is CASSYTAGGAQGKLFF. CDR3 coding DNA: TGTGCCAGCAGTTACACAGCAGGGGGCGCCCAGGGAAAACTGTTTTTT.

This chain links TRBV6-1 with TRBJ2-5, with a tentative D call TRBD2 (5 bases). Germline CDR1 is MNHNS and CDR2 is SASEGT. V was trimmed by 7 bases and J by 0 bases, leaving 15 bases between them. There are 15 residues in the CDR3. CDR3 sequence reads: CASNLGKPDQETQYF. In DNA form, the CDR3 reads TGTGCCAGCAATCTCGGGAAGCCAGACCAAGAGACCCAGTACTTC.

The chain has TRBV6-1 and TRBJ1-2; maybe TRBD1 (5 bases). This CDR3 spans 14 amino acids. Germline-derived CDR1 and CDR2 are MNHNS and SASEGT. V gave up 2 bases and J gave up 1 base, with 8 bases separating them. The CDR3 here is CASSESGGNYGYTF. CDR3 bases: TGTGCCAGCAGTGAATCGGGGGGTAACTATGGCTACACCTTC.

The chain employs TRBV19 and TRBJ2-1, with a tentative D call TRBD1 (6 bases). CDR1 and CDR2 (germline): LNHDA, SQIVND (reference sequence). CDR3 length: 16 residues. V was clipped by 10 bases and J by 2 bases, with 21 bases between them. CDR3: CATSDRSRGTYNEQFF. The CDR3 DNA is TGTGCCACCTCCGACCGAAGCAGGGGTACCTACAATGAGCAGTTCTTC.

V and J are TRBV7-2 and TRBJ2-1; D is ambiguous. The CDR3 totals 16 residues. Trimming removed 3 bases from V and 0 bases from J, with 12 bases in between. Germline CDR1 reads SGHTA; CDR2 reads FQGNSA. In DNA, the CDR3 is TGTGCCAGCAGCTTTCAGGTCCGTAGCTCCTACAATGAGCAGTTCTTC. It encodes CASSFQVRSSYNEQFF.

The chain employs TRBV9 and TRBJ2-7, with TRBD1 matching 7 bases. The junction had 8 bases not matched to a gene; V was cut back by 10 bases and J by 4 bases. CDR3 length equals 12 residues. Germline CDR1 and CDR2: SGDLS and YYNGEE. For the CDR3, the DNA is TGTGCCTGTCCCGACAGGGCGTACGAGCAGTACGTC. Translated: CACPDRAYEQYV.

The V gene is TRBV28, the J gene TRBJ2-2, with TRBD2 identical over 11 bases. V lost 6 bases, J lost 6 bases, and 6 bases stayed unmatched. The CDR3 has 15 amino acids. CDR1 and CDR2 from the germline V gene are MDHEN and SYDVKM. CDR3 nucleotide sequence: TGTGCCAGCAGATGGAGTAGCGGGAGGGCCGGGGAGCTGTTTTTT. It codes for CASRWSSGRAGELFF.

The chain couples TRBV12-3 or TRBV12-4 to TRBJ1-2, with D possibly matching TRBD1 (5 bases). This CDR3 region has 12 residues. The germline V and J ends were trimmed by 3 bases and 8 bases, with 10 bases remaining between them. The CDR3 nucleotides are TGTGCCAGCAGTTTTTGGGGCTCCGGCTACACCTTC. It encodes CASSFWGSGYTF.

This chain connects TRBV10-3 to TRBJ1-1; 10 bases are shared with TRBD1. Germline CDR1 reads ENHRY; CDR2 reads SYGVKD. The CDR3 has 14 amino acids. The J segment lost 3 bases and the V segment lost 4 bases, leaving 2 bases of the junction unmatched. The CDR3 nucleotides are TGTGCCATCAGTGCCGGGACAGGGGACACTGAAGCTTTCTTT. Amino acid sequence: CAISAGTGDTEAFF.

V usage is TRBV18 and J usage is TRBJ2-2, with a weak D call TRBD1 (5 bases). V lost 1 base, J lost 5 bases, and 14 bases lay in between. CDR1 KGHSH and CDR2 LQKENI come from the germline V gene. The CDR3 length is 16 residues. In DNA form, the CDR3 reads TGTGCCAGCTCACCACTCCTGGGGCAAGGGACCGGGGAGCTGTTTTTT. Translating it yields CASSPLLGQGTGELFF.

The chain uses TRBV9 and TRBJ2-5; tentative D call: TRBD2 (7 bases). Per the germline V gene, CDR1 is SGDLS and CDR2 is YYNGEE. Trimming left V 0 bases short and J 7 bases short, with 16 bases between. The CDR3 is 15 residues long. This CDR3 is CASSVGAGAEGTQYF. For the CDR3, the DNA is TGTGCCAGCAGCGTAGGGGCGGGGGCCGAAGGGACCCAGTACTTC.

The chain recombines TRBV28 with TRBJ2-1; 10 nucleotides agree with TRBD2. CDR1 and CDR2 from the germline V gene are MDHEN and SYDVKM. The CDR3 is made up of 16 amino acids. V gave up 2 bases and J gave up 0 bases; unmatched junction bases: 1. The CDR3 loop is CASSLGLAVSYNEQFF. DNA of the CDR3: TGTGCCAGCAGTTTAGGACTAGCGGTCTCCTACAATGAGCAGTTCTTC.

The V and J genes are TRBV9 and TRBJ1-1; 9 bases fit TRBD1. Looked up from germline, CDR1 is SGDLS and CDR2 is YYNGEE. Trimming took 2 bases from V and 5 from J; bases not matched to a gene: 10. The CDR3 extends over 16 amino acids. CDR3: CASSVSGTGYSTEAFF. CDR3 DNA: TGTGCCAGCAGCGTTTCCGGGACAGGGTATTCAACTGAAGCTTTCTTT.

The rearrangement uses TRBV28 and TRBJ2-7, with 9 bases aligning to TRBD1. CDR3 length equals 16 residues. Germline V gene lookup returns CDR1 MDHEN and CDR2 SYDVKM. The ends lost 7 bases at V and 0 bases at J; junction bases unmatched: 10. This chain's CDR3 is CASTPDRGFYSYEQYF. The DNA of the CDR3 is TGTGCCAGCACCCCTGACAGGGGGTTTTACTCCTACGAGCAGTACTTC.

CDR3 in amino acids: CASSQVEVDGYTF. The CDR3 DNA sequence: TGTGCCAGCAGCCAAGTGGAGGTGGATGGCTACACCTTC. The chain joins TRBV3-1 (or the pseudogene TRBV3-2) to TRBJ1-2, with D unresolved. V lost 1 base and J 6 bases, leaving 9 bases between the germline ends. This CDR3 region has 13 residues. Germline assignment: CDR1 LGHDT and CDR2 YNNKEL (reference sequence).

The chain uses TRBV20-1 and TRBJ1-1; a weak D match, TRBD1 (5 bases). The CDR3 is 11 residues long. The germline gives CDR1 DFQATT, CDR2 SNEGSKA (reference sequence). V was cut by 7 bases and J by 4 bases, with 10 bases left in between. The DNA for the CDR3 is TGCAGTGGCCGCGGGGGCACTGAAGCTTTCTTT. Amino acids: CSGRGGTEAFF.

The rearrangement joins TRBV6-5 to TRBJ2-6; D ambiguous. Trimming removed 6 bases from V and 0 bases from J, with 6 bases in between. CDR3 size: 14 residues. Germline values: CDR1 MNHEY, CDR2 SVGAGI. The DNA for the CDR3 is TGTGCCAGCAGGAAGAGCTCTGGGGCCAACGTCCTGACTTTC. The encoded protein is CASRKSSGANVLTF.

This chain connects TRBV11-2 to TRBJ1-2; no clear D gene. With 3 bases removed from V and 0 bases from J, the gap between germline ends came to 5 bases. This CDR3 spans 13 amino acids. Germline assignment: CDR1 SGHAT and CDR2 FQNNGV. The CDR3: CASSLRPNYGYTF. Written as DNA, the CDR3 is TGTGCCAGCAGCTTGAGGCCTAACTATGGCTACACCTTC.

The V and J genes are TRBV11-1 and TRBJ2-4, with 9 positions matching TRBD2. The CDR3 has 14 amino acids. Germline CDR1 and CDR2: SGHAT and FQDESV (reference sequence). Trimming cost V 5 bases and J 11 bases; bases outside gene matches: 10. The CDR3 sequence: CASSKKGTSPLQYF. In DNA, the CDR3 is TGTGCCAGCAGCAAAAAGGGGACTAGCCCGCTTCAGTACTTC.

V is TRBV11-2 and J is TRBJ2-5, with 11 bases identical to TRBD2. Germline V gives CDR1 SGHAT, CDR2 FQNNGV. Trimming took 2 bases from V and 5 from J; bases not matched to a gene: 7. The CDR3 spans 16 residues. CDR3 nucleotides: TGTGCCAGCAGCTTACTCCTAGCGGGGGGTCAGGAGACCCAGTACTTC. Translated, it gives CASSLLLAGGQETQYF.

The chain couples TRBV29-1 to TRBJ2-1, with a possible D match to TRBD2 (5 bases). Germline CDR1 is SQVTM and CDR2 is ANQGSEA. With 4 bases removed from V and 6 bases from J, the gap between germline ends came to 16 bases. This CDR3 comprises 14 residues. The CDR3 protein is CSVARLALVNEQFF. In DNA form, the CDR3 reads TGCAGCGTTGCAAGGCTAGCTCTCGTCAATGAGCAGTTCTTC.

This clone was picked up one time. This chain links TRBV5-6 with TRBJ1-6; 7 bases are a match to TRBD1. V dropped 4 bases and J dropped 4; count of bases not matched to a gene: 8. From germline, CDR1 is SGHDT and CDR2 YYEEEE. CDR3 length equals 16 residues. The CDR3 here is CASSPGDSNYNSPLHF. The CDR3 DNA is TGTGCCAGCAGCCCGGGGGACAGCAATTATAATTCACCCCTCCACTTT.

The rearrangement uses TRBV27 and TRBJ1-4; 8 nucleotides align to TRBD1. CDR3 length: 15 residues. V was pared by 5 bases and J by 5 bases, with 7 bases of the junction left unmatched. Germline V gene sequence: CDR1 MNHEY, CDR2 SMNVEV (reference sequence). CDR3 DNA: TGTGCCAGCAGTGCCCCCCGGACAGGGAATGAAAAACTGTTTTTT. Its translation: CASSAPRTGNEKLFF.

The J gene is TRBJ2-5, the V gene TRBV6-5; no firm D call. The CDR3 has 15 amino acids. V dropped 5 bases and J dropped 1 base, with 14 bases sitting between them. The germline V gene encodes CDR1 MNHEY and CDR2 SVGAGI. CDR3: CASSPLALSQETQYF. CDR3 DNA sequence: TGTGCCAGCAGTCCACTCGCGTTGAGCCAAGAGACCCAGTACTTC.

V usage is TRBV5-4 and J usage is TRBJ1-4; perhaps TRBD1 as D (6 bases). CDR1 SGHNT and CDR2 YYREEE come from the germline V gene (reference sequence). V lost 1 base, J lost 0 bases, and 19 bases lay in between. The CDR3 is 19 amino acids. The CDR3 protein is CASSLPVTGHPPTNEKLFF. CDR3 in DNA: TGTGCCAGCAGCTTGCCTGTCACAGGGCACCCTCCAACTAATGAAAAACTGTTTTTT.

The rearrangement joins TRBV27 to TRBJ1-2; possible D gene TRBD1, 5 bases. The CDR3 sequence is 16 residues long. The ends were cut back, 1 base at V and 6 bases at J, with 18 bases in the middle. The germline V gene has CDR1 MNHEY and CDR2 SMNVEV (reference sequence). CDR3 in amino acids: CASSLYPGGRRNGYTF. The CDR3 DNA sequence: TGTGCCAGCAGTTTATACCCGGGGGGACGCCGAAATGGCTACACCTTC.

The chain employs TRBV6-6 and TRBJ2-3; 11 bases are shared with TRBD1. The germline CDR1 and CDR2 sequences are MNHNY and SVGAGI (reference sequence). V shed 5 bases, J shed 6 bases, and the junction held 7 bases outside the gene matches. This CDR3 spans 15 amino acids. The CDR3 protein is CASSTWDRGDDTQYF. In DNA, the CDR3 is TGTGCCAGCAGTACATGGGACAGGGGGGATGATACGCAGTATTTT.

The chain joins TRBV2 to TRBJ2-2, with a tentative D call TRBD1 (6 bases). Germline V gives CDR1 SNHLY, CDR2 FYNNEI. The length of the CDR3 is 14 residues. Trimming took 8 bases from V and 3 from J, leaving 13 bases between them. CDR3 DNA sequence: TGTGCCAGCGGCAGGGGAATTTACACCGGGGAGCTGTTTTTT. Amino acid sequence: CASGRGIYTGELFF.